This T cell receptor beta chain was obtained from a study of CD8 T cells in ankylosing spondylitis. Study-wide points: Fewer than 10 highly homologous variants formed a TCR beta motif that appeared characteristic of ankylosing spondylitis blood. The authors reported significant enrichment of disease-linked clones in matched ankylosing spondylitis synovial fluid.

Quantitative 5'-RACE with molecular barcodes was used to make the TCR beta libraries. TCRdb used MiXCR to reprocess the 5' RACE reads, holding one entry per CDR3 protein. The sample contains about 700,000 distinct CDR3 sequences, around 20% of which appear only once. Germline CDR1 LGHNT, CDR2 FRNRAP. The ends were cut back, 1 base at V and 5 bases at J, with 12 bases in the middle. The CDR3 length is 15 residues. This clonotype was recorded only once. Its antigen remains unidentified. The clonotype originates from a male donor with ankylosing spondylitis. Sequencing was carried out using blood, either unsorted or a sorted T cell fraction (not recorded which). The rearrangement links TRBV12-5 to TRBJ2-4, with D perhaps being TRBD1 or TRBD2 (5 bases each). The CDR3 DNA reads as TGTGCTAGTGGTTTGGGGGACGGTTATCAAAACATTCAGTACTTC. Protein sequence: CASGLGDGYQNIQYF.